Below, 22 T cell receptor beta chains from the same sample are listed, as sequenced in a study of blood T cell repertoires in COVID-19. The method was immunoSEQ multiplex PCR; TCRdb's version includes in-frame clones alone and lacks a portion of them. The table shows over 200,000 clones, with roughly 90% occurring only once. The sequencing sample was made of PBMCs or T cells enriched from blood (not recorded which). All receptors come from a woman aged 45-59 years in a cohort exposed to, infected with or recovered from COVID-19 (not recorded which).

The gene calls are TRBV7-2 and TRBJ1-2; 7 bases fit TRBD1. After removal of 4 bases from V and 6 bases from J, the junction contained 5 bases not matched to a gene. The CDR3 consists of 13 residues. Germline lookup yields CDR1 SGHTA and CDR2 FQGNSA. This CDR3 is CASSSQGGDGYTF. The CDR3 region has the DNA TGTGCCAGCAGCTCCCAGGGGGGAGATGGCTACACCTTC.

The V and J genes are TRBV5-6 and TRBJ2-4; D may be TRBD2 (7 bases). Trimming left V 3 bases short and J 8 bases short, with 18 bases between. The CDR3 runs 15 residues. Germline CDR1 and CDR2: SGHDT and YYEEEE. The CDR3 sequence is CASSSTGGLLDIQYF. In DNA form, the CDR3 reads TGTGCCAGCAGCTCCACGGGGGGCCTTCTGGACATTCAGTACTTC. Drawing the rest from reference TRBV5-6 and TRBJ2-4, the complete variable domain is DAGVTQSPTHLIKTRGQQVTLRCSPKSGHDTVSWYQQALGQGPQFIFQYYEEEERQRGNFPDRFSGHQFPNYSSELNVNALLLGDSALYLCASSSTGGLLDIQYFGAGTRLSVL.

In its sample, this clone was seen once. The CDR3 loop reads CASSLVRGADGYTF. The CDR3 bases are TGCGCCAGCAGCTTGGTTCGGGGGGCAGATGGCTACACCTTC. The rearrangement links TRBV5-1 to TRBJ1-2, with TRBD1 as a possible D gene (6 bases). The V and J ends lost 0 bases and 6 bases respectively, with 12 bases between them. This CDR3 comprises 14 residues. Germline CDR1 reads SGHRS; CDR2 reads YFSETQ.

A few counts support this clone. The identical CDR3 is also encoded by other nucleotide sequences in the sample. This chain joins TRBV2 and TRBJ1-2; D call uncertain. From germline, CDR1 is SNHLY and CDR2 FYNNEI. Trimming shortened V by 3 bases and J by 4 bases, and 9 bases separated the two germline ends. This CDR3 spans 13 amino acids. The CDR3 is CASSDLGLYGYTF. The CDR3 DNA reads as TGTGCCAGCAGTGATTTGGGCCTCTATGGCTACACCTTC.

There are a few counts of this clone. This sequence joins TRBV5-1 and TRBJ1-2; D is possibly TRBD1 (5 bases). V lost 5 bases, J lost 3 bases, and 14 bases lay in between. This CDR3 region has 14 residues. Germline values: CDR1 SGHRS, CDR2 YFSETQ. The CDR3 spells CASRPITGDYGYTF. CDR3 DNA sequence: TGCGCCAGCAGACCCATCACAGGAGACTATGGCTACACCTTC.

The genes are TRBV5-1 and TRBJ2-7, with D tentatively TRBD1 (6 bases). V shed 4 bases and J shed 2 bases, with 13 bases lying between them. CDR3 length: 14 residues. Germline V gives CDR1 SGHRS, CDR2 YFSETQ. The CDR3 sequence: CASSHRTEPYEQYF. The CDR3 DNA sequence: TGCGCCAGCAGCCATAGGACAGAGCCCTACGAGCAGTACTTC.

The chain's CDR3 is CASSLGAGLYGYTF. The CDR3 DNA reads TGTGCCAGCAGCTTAGGGGCGGGACTCTATGGCTACACCTTC. This chain connects TRBV7-8 to TRBJ1-2; perhaps TRBD1 as D (5 bases). There are 14 residues in the CDR3. Per the germline V gene, CDR1 is SGHVS and CDR2 is FQNEAQ. Trimming shortened V by 1 base and J by 4 bases, and 10 bases separated the two germline ends.

About this clone: The sample holds other DNA sequences that translate to the same CDR3. This chain uses TRBV7-9 with TRBJ1-4, with D possibly being TRBD1 (6 bases). Per germline, CDR1 SEHNR and CDR2 FQNEAQ (reference sequence). V gave up 0 bases and J gave up 8 bases, with 7 bases separating them. This CDR3 has 13 amino acids. CDR3 sequence (DNA): TGTGCCAGCAGCTTAGCAGGGGGAGAAAAACTGTTTTTT. Protein product: CASSLAGGEKLFF.

V usage is TRBV5-8 and J usage is TRBJ1-5; 7 nucleotides match TRBD1. The J segment lost 7 bases and the V segment lost 0 bases, leaving 10 bases of the junction unmatched. Germline CDR1 SGHTS, CDR2 YDEGEE. The CDR3 is 16 residues long. The CDR3 nucleotides are TGTGCCAGCAGCTTGGGGGACAGTCGAGGAGGGCAGCCCCAGCATTTT. Encoded protein: CASSLGDSRGGQPQHF.

The J gene is TRBJ1-2, the V gene TRBV7-2, with a possible D match to TRBD1 (6 bases). The CDR3 extends over 14 amino acids. V lost 4 bases and J lost 2, with 11 bases in between. Germline lookup yields CDR1 SGHTA and CDR2 FQGNSA. The CDR3 protein is CASSSPTGNYGYTF. Written as DNA, the CDR3 is TGTGCCAGCAGCTCCCCTACAGGGAACTATGGCTACACCTTC. Drawing the rest from reference TRBV7-2 and TRBJ1-2, the complete variable domain is GAGVSQSPSNKVTEKGKDVELRCDPISGHTALYWYRQSLGQGLEFLIYFQGNSAPDKSGLPSDRFSAERTGGSVSTLTIQRTQQEDSAVYLCASSSPTGNYGYTFGSGTRLTVV.

This clone has a single count. This sequence joins TRBV19 and TRBJ1-3; D remains ambiguous. CDR3 length equals 15 residues. Per germline, CDR1 LNHDA and CDR2 SQIVND (reference sequence). With 7 bases removed from V and 3 bases from J, the gap between germline ends came to 16 bases. CDR3 sequence: CASNPTGVGGNTIYF. Here the CDR3 DNA reads TGTGCCAGTAATCCGACGGGAGTCGGTGGAAACACCATATATTTT.

The chain carries TRBV5-1 and TRBJ2-5, with 7 bases aligning to TRBD1. In germline, CDR1 is SGHRS, CDR2 YFSETQ. The V segment lost 4 bases and the J segment 3 bases; nucleotides outside the gene matches: 6. This CDR3 spans 14 amino acids. The CDR3 here is CASSVGQPEETQYF. DNA of the CDR3: TGCGCCAGCAGCGTGGGACAGCCTGAAGAGACCCAGTACTTC.

The CDR3 is CASSFRQSQGQPQHF. CDR3 coding DNA: TGTGCCAGCAGTTTTCGACAATCCCAAGGCCAGCCCCAGCATTTT. The rearrangement uses TRBV28 and TRBJ1-5; D call uncertain. Trimming shortened V by 3 bases and J by 7 bases, and 16 bases separated the two germline ends. Germline V lookup: CDR1 MDHEN, CDR2 SYDVKM. CDR3 size: 15 residues.

The genes are TRBV6-5 and TRBJ1-2, with D hard to call. Trimming removed 0 bases from V and 3 bases from J, with 11 bases in between. Germline CDR1 reads MNHEY; CDR2 reads SVGAGI. The CDR3 contains 15 residues. The CDR3: CASSYSGGRDYGYTF. The DNA for the CDR3 is TGTGCCAGCAGTTACTCCGGCGGCAGAGACTATGGCTACACCTTC.

This chain links TRBV19 with TRBJ2-7; possible D gene TRBD2, 6 bases. CDR1 and CDR2 from the germline V gene are LNHDA and SQIVND (reference sequence). The V gene lost 5 bases and the J gene lost 0 bases, with 11 bases spanning the gap. This CDR3 has 14 amino acids. The CDR3 nucleotides read TGTGCCAGTAGTCTCCCGGGACTCTCCTACGAGCAGTACTTC. Its translation: CASSLPGLSYEQYF. The full variable domain, rest sourced from reference TRBV19 and TRBJ2-7, is DGGITQSPKYLFRKEGQNVTLSCEQNLNHDAMYWYRQDPGQGLRLIYYSQIVNDFQKGDIAEGYSVSREKKESFPLTVTSAQKNPTAFYLCASSLPGLSYEQYFGPGTRLTVT.

This clone was recorded a few times. The V call is TRBV3-1 (or the pseudogene TRBV3-2), the J call TRBJ2-7; TRBD1 matches at 7 bases. Germline V gene lookup returns CDR1 LGHDT and CDR2 YNNKEL (reference sequence). Trimming cost V 1 base and J 6 bases; bases outside gene matches: 12. The CDR3 has 16 residues. The CDR3 spells CASSQAEQGDSPEQYF. The CDR3 DNA reads TGTGCCAGCAGCCAAGCTGAGCAGGGGGATTCACCCGAGCAGTACTTC.

V is TRBV7-2 and J is TRBJ1-5; 7 nucleotides match TRBD1. Germline V gene sequence: CDR1 SGHTA, CDR2 FQGNSA. The V gene end was trimmed by 5 bases and the J gene end by 8 bases; junction bases not matched to a gene: 9. The CDR3 totals 14 residues. CDR3 sequence reads: CASSARQGGEPQHF. DNA of the CDR3: TGTGCCAGCAGCGCCCGACAGGGCGGGGAGCCCCAGCATTTT.

The rearrangement links TRBV6-5 to TRBJ1-1; TRBD1 matches 7 bases. The V and J ends lost 1 base and 5 bases, in that order; junction bases with no gene match: 7. The V gene's germline CDR1 is MNHEY and CDR2 SVGAGI. CDR3 length: 15 residues. CDR3 bases: TGTGCCAGCAGTTACTGGTCAGGGGGGAATACTGAAGCTTTCTTT. It encodes CASSYWSGGNTEAFF.

V is TRBV7-2 and J is TRBJ2-4, with 10 bases matching TRBD1. The CDR3 totals 17 residues. J gave up 2 bases and V 1 base, and 5 bases lay outside the gene matches. Germline V lookup: CDR1 SGHTA, CDR2 FQGNSA. The CDR3 region has the DNA TGTGCCAGCAGCTTAGAGACAGGGGGCGGGCCCAAAAACATTCAGTACTTC. Translating gives CASSLETGGGPKNIQYF. Drawing the rest from reference TRBV7-2 and TRBJ2-4, the complete variable domain is GAGVSQSPSNKVTEKGKDVELRCDPISGHTALYWYRQSLGQGLEFLIYFQGNSAPDKSGLPSDRFSAERTGGSVSTLTIQRTQQEDSAVYLCASSLETGGGPKNIQYFGAGTRLSVL.

The V call is TRBV2, the J call TRBJ1-4; 9 nucleotides match TRBD1. CDR1 SNHLY and CDR2 FYNNEI come from the germline V gene. The CDR3 loop spans 14 amino acids. The ends lost 5 bases at V and 4 bases at J; junction bases unmatched: 2. The CDR3 loop reads CASSRQGVNEKLFF. CDR3 bases: TGTGCCAGCAGTAGACAGGGGGTTAATGAAAAACTGTTTTTT.

About this clone: The junction differs from germline at one of its ends, possibly a read error. The chain joins TRBV29-1 to TRBJ1-1, with D unclear. The CDR3 sequence is 11 residues long. Germline V gene data show CDR1 as SQVTM and CDR2 as ANQGSEA. The DNA of the CDR3 is TGCAGCGTTGTCCATCCCACTGGAGCTTTCTTT. Translation: CSVVHPTGAFF.

The chain employs TRBV30 and TRBJ1-1, with TRBD1 identical over 8 bases. Unmatched junction bases numbered 4, after V lost 2 bases and J lost 5 bases. Per germline, CDR1 GTSNPN and CDR2 SVGIG (reference sequence). The CDR3 loop spans 13 amino acids. Here the CDR3 reads CAWSHRGETEAFF. The CDR3 region has the DNA TGTGCCTGGAGTCACAGGGGGGAGACTGAAGCTTTCTTT.